This is a list of T cell receptor beta chains from one sample in a study of T cells in localized non-small cell lung cancer. Some clones are missing from TCRdb's copy, which holds only in-frame ones; the method was immunoSEQ multiplex PCR. This sample has 40,000 or so clones, with approximately 83% found just once. This specimen consisted of peripheral blood, obtained before any cancer treatment. The receptors shown here come from a man aged 40 to 70 with stage I lung adenocarcinoma. Both conserved end residues are part of each CDR3. The D gene is left open where the match is weak. Rows may omit the clone size; those that give it use once, few, many or a size class.

v_gene	j_gene	d_gene	abundance	CDR3aa	CDR3nt
TRBV2	TRBJ2-3	.	.	CASSVGEADTQYF	TGTGCCAGCAGTGTGGGCGAGGCAGATACGCAGTATTTT
TRBV11-2	TRBJ1-4	.	.	CASSKQHRTNEKLFF	TGTGCCAGCAGCAAGCAACACAGGACTAATGAAAAACTGTTTTTT
TRBV5-1	TRBJ1-6	.	.	CASSFGREEPPLHF	TGCGCCAGCAGCTTTGGACGCGAGGAGCCACCCCTCCACTTT
TRBV5-1	TRBJ2-5	TRBD1	.	CASSLARTGGRGETQYF	TGCGCCAGCAGCTTGGCAAGGACAGGGGGTAGAGGGGAGACCCAGTACTTC
TRBV11-2	TRBJ2-5	TRBD1	.	CASSPSRGETQYF	TGTGCCAGCAGCCCCAGCAGGGGGGAGACCCAGTACTTC
TRBV5-1	TRBJ1-1	.	.	CASSLGPEVTEAFF	TGCGCCAGCAGCTTGGGTCCGGAGGTCACTGAAGCTTTCTTT
TRBV6-5	TRBJ2-5	.	.	CASSYTQGQETQYF	TGTGCCAGCAGTTACACCCAGGGTCAAGAGACCCAGTACTTC
TRBV14	TRBJ1-1	.	few	CASNVGGLEAFF	TGTGCCAGCAACGTAGGGGGACTAGAAGCTTTCTTT
TRBV25-1	TRBJ2-3	TRBD2	.	CASSESAGTTDTQYF	TGTGCCAGCAGTGAATCAGCGGGGACCACAGATACGCAGTATTTT
TRBV4-3	TRBJ2-1	TRBD1	.	CASSQEWTGRPEQFF	TGCGCCAGCAGCCAAGAATGGACAGGGCGTCCGGAGCAGTTCTTC
TRBV4-3	TRBJ2-7	TRBD2	.	CASSQDLLNSGRHEQYF	TGCGCCAGCAGCCAAGATCTCTTGAATAGCGGGAGACACGAGCAGTACTTC
TRBV9	TRBJ1-3	.	once	CASSVMGNSGNTIYF	TGTGCCAGCAGCGTAATGGGAAACTCTGGAAACACCATATATTTT
TRBV7-8	TRBJ2-5	TRBD1	.	CASSSWTGGRETQYF	TGTGCCAGCAGCTCTTGGACAGGGGGACGAGAGACCCAGTACTTC
TRBV5-1	TRBJ1-1	.	.	CASSLWGGNGITEAFF	TGCGCCAGCAGCTTGTGGGGGGGCAATGGAATCACTGAAGCTTTCTTT
TRBV18	TRBJ1-4	.	.	CASSQGVNEKLFF	TGTGCCAGCTCACAGGGAGTTAATGAAAAACTGTTTTTT
TRBV30	TRBJ2-2	.	.	CAWSVPGITGELFF	TGTGCCTGGAGTGTACCGGGGATCACCGGGGAGCTGTTTTTT
TRBV11-3	TRBJ1-1	TRBD1	.	CASSFGQGGAFF	TGTGCCAGCAGCTTCGGACAGGGGGGAGCTTTCTTT
TRBV2	TRBJ2-5	.	.	CASSRGIEETQYF	TGTGCCAGCAGCCGCGGGATAGAAGAGACCCAGTACTTC
TRBV5-4	TRBJ2-2	.	.	CASALGSTGELFF	TGTGCCAGCGCGCTCGGGAGCACCGGGGAGCTGTTTTTT
TRBV18	TRBJ1-4	.	.	CASSPSAGTNEKLFF	TGTGCCAGCTCACCATCGGCAGGGACGAATGAAAAACTGTTTTTT
TRBV28	TRBJ2-7	.	.	CASSAGQYEQYF	TGTGCCAGCAGCGCGGGCCAGTACGAGCAGTACTTC
TRBV7-3	TRBJ2-1	TRBD2	.	CASSFGGRDEQFF	TGTGCCAGCAGCTTTGGCGGGAGGGATGAGCAGTTCTTC
TRBV29-1	TRBJ2-1	.	few	CSVTAGTMFF	TGCAGCGTTACCGCCGGGACCATGTTCTTC
TRBV29-1	TRBJ1-2	.	.	CSVDVADNYGYTF	TGCAGCGTTGACGTCGCAGACAACTATGGCTACACCTTC
TRBV6-6	TRBJ1-1	.	.	CASSPWNSRGTEAFF	TGTGCCAGCAGTCCCTGGAACTCGAGGGGAACTGAAGCTTTCTTT
TRBV28	TRBJ2-5	.	.	CASRRTIQETQYF	TGTGCCAGCAGGCGGACTATTCAAGAGACCCAGTACTTC
TRBV27	TRBJ2-2	.	.	CASKWQRNTGELFF	TGTGCCAGCAAATGGCAGAGAAACACCGGGGAGCTGTTTTTT
TRBV19	TRBJ2-1	.	.	CASSIQGPNEQFF	TGTGCCAGTAGTATCCAGGGGCCCAATGAGCAGTTCTTC
TRBV19	TRBJ1-5	.	.	CAIREGGSNQPQHF	TGTGCCATTCGGGAGGGCGGTAGCAATCAGCCCCAGCATTTT
TRBV9	TRBJ2-5	.	.	CASSPHGTRETQYF	TGTGCCAGCAGCCCCCACGGGACAAGAGAGACCCAGTACTTC
TRBV15	TRBJ2-2	.	once	CATRTRLGGGELFF	TGTGCCACCAGGACTCGGTTGGGGGGCGGGGAGCTGTTTTTT
TRBV18	TRBJ2-5	.	.	CASSPRTERETQYF	TGTGCCAGCTCACCAAGGACAGAGAGAGAGACCCAGTACTTC
TRBV27	TRBJ2-7	.	.	CASSLSQQGYEQYF	TGTGCCAGCAGTTTATCACAGCAGGGTTACGAGCAGTACTTC
TRBV7-2	TRBJ2-1	TRBD1	.	CASSPGLDRAYNEQFF	TGTGCCAGCAGCCCAGGCCTGGACAGGGCCTACAATGAGCAGTTCTTC
TRBV28	TRBJ1-2	TRBD1	.	CASNVGQGGFRYGYTF	TGTGCCAGCAACGTGGGACAGGGAGGGTTTCGGTATGGCTACACCTTC
TRBV7-6	TRBJ2-2	.	.	CASSLSSGTGELFF	TGTGCCAGCAGCTTATCCAGCGGGACCGGGGAGCTGTTTTTT
TRBV14	TRBJ1-2	.	.	CASSFAVNYGYTF	TGTGCCAGCAGTTTTGCTGTAAACTATGGCTACACCTTC
TRBV7-9	TRBJ2-7	.	.	CASSLGGSEQYF	TGTGCCAGCAGTCTTGGGGGCAGCGAGCAGTACTTC
TRBV5-1	TRBJ2-2	.	.	CASSSQNTGELFF	TGCGCCAGCAGCTCACAGAACACCGGGGAGCTGTTTTTT
TRBV4-2	TRBJ2-2	.	.	CASSGLAETGELFF	TGTGCCAGCAGCGGTTTGGCTGAGACCGGGGAGCTGTTTTTT
TRBV6-5	TRBJ1-1	.	.	CASSRQFYGNTEAFF	TGTGCCAGCAGTAGACAGTTCTATGGGAACACTGAAGCTTTCTTT